Each of the 22 T cell receptor beta chains below was sequenced from the same sample in a study of immune characterization of retroperitoneal liposarcoma. One entry per CDR3 protein results from TCRdb running MiXCR on the PCR reads. The sample includes 10,000 or so distinct CDR3 sequences, 25% to 35% of them seen just once. Material for sequencing was tumor tissue. These receptors were obtained from a male donor with retroperitoneal liposarcoma.

The genes are TRBV6-4 and TRBJ2-5; TRBD2 aligns across 12 bases. The closer fit of TRBJ2-1 to the DNA end suggests the J call may be wrong. The CDR3 runs 16 residues. In germline, CDR1 is MRHNA, CDR2 SNTAGT. CDR3 residues: CASSPLLAGGPNEQFF. The CDR3 bases are TGTGCCAGCAGTCCTCTTCTAGCGGGAGGGCCGAATGAGCAGTTCTTC.

This clonotype is classed as medium-sized (0.01 to 0.1%). The chain has TRBV6-1 and TRBJ2-1, with D perhaps assigned TRBD1 or TRBD2 (5 bases each). CDR1 is MNHNS and CDR2 is SASEGT in the germline V gene. CDR3 length: 13 amino acids. V lost 1 base, J lost 8 bases, and 9 bases lay in between. The CDR3 DNA is TGTGCCAGCAGTGAAGTCAGAGGGGATGAGCAGTTCTTC. Translation gives CASSEVRGDEQFF.

Only a few counts were recorded for this clonotype. V and J are TRBV12-5 and TRBJ2-1, with 8 bases lining up with TRBD2. CDR3 length: 14 residues. The germline CDR1 and CDR2 sequences are LGHNT and FRNRAP. Trimming cost V 7 bases and J 3 bases; bases outside gene matches: 5. This CDR3 is CASALSGGYNEQFF. DNA of the CDR3: TGTGCTAGTGCCTTGAGCGGGGGCTACAATGAGCAGTTCTTC.

This clonotype was picked up many times. The gene calls are TRBV6-1 and TRBJ1-1; D is perhaps TRBD1 (6 bases). Germline values: CDR1 MNHNS, CDR2 SASEGT. The CDR3 is made up of 11 amino acids. V was pared by 7 bases and J by 10 bases, with 13 bases between. The CDR3 nucleotides read TGTGCCAGCACCGAGGGGGGGAGAGCTTTCTTT. It is translated as CASTEGGRAFF.

In the case of this clonotype: This may stem from a read error, because a much larger clone lies one nucleotide away. This sequence joins TRBV7-2 and TRBJ2-7; tentative D call: TRBD2 (6 bases). This CDR3 contains 16 residues. V was trimmed by 3 bases and J by 7 bases, leaving 22 bases between them. Germline V gene sequence: CDR1 SGHTA, CDR2 FQGNSA. This CDR3 is CASSLEGLNSYNEQYF. In nucleotides, the CDR3 is TGTGCCAGCAGCTTGGAGGGCCTGAACTCCTACAATGAGCAGTACTTC. The full variable domain, its missing parts supplied by reference TRBV7-2 and TRBJ2-7, is GAGVSQSPSNKVTEKGKDVELRCDPISGHTALYWYRQSLGQGLEFLIYFQGNSAPDKSGLPSDRFSAERTGGSVSTLTIQRTQQEDSAVYLCASSLEGLNSYNEQYFGPGTRLTVT.

There are a few counts of this clonotype. The chain is built from TRBV10-1 and TRBJ2-5; possibly TRBD2 for D (5 bases). This CDR3 comprises 13 residues. Trimming removed 2 bases at V and 7 bases at J, with 11 bases between. Germline V lookup: CDR1 WNHNN, CDR2 SYGVQD (reference sequence). The CDR3 here is CASSEIQAGTQYF. The DNA for the CDR3 is TGCGCCAGCAGTGAGATTCAGGCGGGGACCCAGTACTTC.

This clonotype was detected many times. The chain uses TRBV12-3 or TRBV12-4 and TRBJ2-1; TRBD1 aligns across 8 bases. The J call may be faulty, since TRBJ2-7 better matches the DNA end. The CDR3 totals 13 residues. The CDR3: CASTGQGRNEQYF. The CDR3, as DNA: TGTGCCAGCACCGGACAGGGTCGGAATGAGCAGTACTTC.

This clonotype was counted between two and nine times. The chain has TRBV7-8 and TRBJ2-5; 9 bases fit TRBD2. The CDR3 is 16 amino acids. V shed 1 base and J 5 bases; nucleotides not matched to a gene: 8. The germline V gene encodes CDR1 SGHVS and CDR2 FQNEAQ. The chain's CDR3 is CASSLDRGGASETQYF. The CDR3 DNA is TGTGCCAGCAGCTTAGATCGCGGGGGGGCCTCGGAGACCCAGTACTTC.

This chain uses TRBV27 with TRBJ2-5; no clear D gene. The ends were cut back, 3 bases at V and 0 bases at J, with 5 bases in the middle. Germline V CDR1 and CDR2: MNHEY, SMNVEV (reference sequence). This CDR3 is 13 amino acids long. The CDR3 nucleotides read TGTGCCAGCAGTTTTGGCAACCAAGAGACCCAGTACTTC. Protein product: CASSFGNQETQYF.

The DNA of the CDR3 is TGTGCCAGCAGTTTATCTCCTCTTCCCCAAGTAGGCATTCAGTACTTC. Its protein product is CASSLSPLPQVGIQYF. The chain is built from TRBV12-3 or TRBV12-4 and TRBJ2-4, with unresolved D. CDR3 length: 16 amino acids. Trimming shortened V by 2 bases and J by 9 bases, and 20 bases separated the two germline ends.

This clonotype came up many times. V is TRBV6-1 and J is TRBJ2-2; 8 bases fit TRBD2. Germline values: CDR1 MNHNS, CDR2 SASEGT. Trimming took 7 bases from V and 6 from J; bases not matched to a gene: 13. This CDR3 is built from 16 residues. The CDR3 DNA reads TGTGCCAGCACCCTACGGGTCGGGGGGGCCCCCGGGGAGCTGTTTTTT. This encodes CASTLRVGGAPGELFF.

This clonotype was observed many times. This chain links TRBV11-3 with TRBJ2-7; either TRBD1 or TRBD2 may fit D (5 bases each). There are 14 residues in the CDR3. Per germline, CDR1 SGHNT and CDR2 YENEEA. The V end lost 5 bases, the J end lost 2 bases, and 13 bases lay between the germline ends. The CDR3: CASSPPWDPYEQYF. The CDR3, as DNA: TGTGCCAGCAGCCCCCCCTGGGACCCCTACGAGCAGTACTTC.

V usage is TRBV12-3 or TRBV12-4 and J usage is TRBJ2-3, with 7 nucleotides matching TRBD2. V lost 1 base and J lost 3; bases outside the gene matches: 7. CDR3 size: 16 residues. In DNA, the CDR3 is TGTGCCAGCAGTTTAGATGTGGGCGGGAGTACAGATACGCAGTATTTT. Its protein product is CASSLDVGGSTDTQYF.

This clonotype has only a few counts. The CDR3 DNA reads as TGTGCCAGCACCAAGGGAGGCCCGCAGTTCTTC. Protein product: CASTKGGPQFF. The chain employs TRBV6-1 and TRBJ2-1; TRBD2 might be the D (6 bases). The ends were cut back, 7 bases at V and 12 bases at J, with 13 bases in the middle. The CDR3 covers 11 residues. Germline V gene sequence: CDR1 MNHNS, CDR2 SASEGT.

The chain links TRBV6-1 to TRBJ1-1, with D unresolved. Trimming took 6 bases from V and 4 from J, leaving 15 bases between them. Germline assignment: CDR1 MNHNS and CDR2 SASEGT. This CDR3 region has 14 residues. CDR3 DNA sequence: TGTGCCAGCAGCTTGGCGGGGTCGGGCACTGAAGCTTTCTTT. This codes for CASSLAGSGTEAFF.

This clonotype is medium-sized. The chain uses TRBV7-2 and TRBJ2-1; no reliable D call. Germline CDR1 reads SGHTA; CDR2 reads FQGNSA. CDR3 length equals 12 residues. V lost 1 base and J 13 bases, leaving 11 bases between the germline ends. The CDR3 protein is CASSLGAETQFF. The CDR3 nucleotides read TGTGCCAGCAGCTTAGGAGCAGAGACCCAGTTCTTC.

The V gene is TRBV7-3, the J gene TRBJ2-1; D might be TRBD2 (6 bases). V shed 5 bases and J shed 5 bases, with 10 bases lying between them. CDR1 is SGHTA, CDR2 FQGTGA, per germline. The CDR3 loop spans 13 amino acids. CDR3 sequence: CASSRGGNNEQFF. The CDR3 DNA is TGTGCCAGCAGCCGTGGGGGGAACAATGAGCAGTTCTTC.

The chain combines TRBV7-6 with TRBJ2-3; 10 positions match TRBD2. Germline CDR1 is SGHVS and CDR2 is FNYEAQ. The CDR3 extends over 15 amino acids. J lost 2 bases, V lost 6 bases, and 5 bases had no gene match. In DNA form, the CDR3 reads TGTGCCAGCAGGGAACTAGCGGGGATCACAGATACGCAGTATTTT. As protein: CASRELAGITDTQYF.

The chain couples TRBV6-1 to TRBJ1-2, with D possibly matching TRBD1 (5 bases). V dropped 1 base and J dropped 4 bases, with 10 bases sitting between them. Germline values: CDR1 MNHNS, CDR2 SASEGT. The CDR3 totals 14 residues. The chain's CDR3 is CASSEGGEGYGYTF. The CDR3, as DNA: TGTGCCAGCAGTGAAGGGGGGGAGGGCTATGGCTACACCTTC.

This clonotype was seen only a few times. V gene TRBV6-4 combines with J gene TRBJ2-4, with 7 bases identical to TRBD1. The J call may be in error: the DNA end matches TRBJ2-7 better. Per the germline V gene, CDR1 is MRHNA and CDR2 is SNTAGT. The CDR3 sequence is 10 residues long. The CDR3 spells CRDSHPEQYF. As DNA, the CDR3 is TGTAGGGACAGCCACCCCGAGCAGTACTTC.

A few counts support this clonotype. V gene TRBV7-8 combines with J gene TRBJ1-6; no clear D. Trimming left V 0 bases short and J 10 bases short, with 10 bases between. Germline V gene data show CDR1 as SGHVS and CDR2 as FQNEAQ. The CDR3 totals 14 residues. The chain's CDR3 is CASSLAVEGSPLHF. CDR3 nucleotides: TGTGCCAGCAGCTTAGCAGTGGAGGGATCACCCCTCCACTTT. The entire variable domain, with the rest obtained from reference TRBV7-8 and TRBJ1-6, is as follows: GAGVSQSPRYKVAKRGQDVALRCDPISGHVSLFWYQQALGQGPEFLTYFQNEAQLDKSGLPSDRFFAERPEGSVSTLKIQRTQQEDSAVYLCASSLAVEGSPLHFGNGTRLTVT.

V usage is TRBV7-8 and J usage is TRBJ2-4; D possibly corresponds to TRBD2 (6 bases). The J call is in doubt because the DNA end fits TRBJ2-7 better. Germline V lookup: CDR1 SGHVS, CDR2 FQNEAQ. This CDR3 contains 14 residues. The CDR3 DNA is TGTGCCAGCAGCTACCGGGACTTTGGATACGAGCAGTACTTC. Its translation is CASSYRDFGYEQYF.